A selection of T cell receptor beta chains follows, all from one sample in a study of shared clonotypes between healthy human individuals. Data came from immunoSEQ multiplex PCR; TCRdb stores just in-frame clones and leaves some out. The sample gives approximately 2.5 million clones, about 92% of which show up once; roughly 0.13% is in the top ten. The sample comprised naive CD4+ T cells sorted from blood. All receptors come from a man aged 18-30 years in good health. The CDR3 runs from the conserved cysteine through the conserved F or W. D genes are given only for firm matches. Not all rows give a size; the values are once, few, many and, for expanded clones, a class.

j_call d_call v_call clone_size cdr3_aa cdr3_nt
TRBJ1-2 NA TRBV15 NA CATSRDWNGYTF TGTGCCACCAGCAGAGACTGGAATGGCTACACCTTC
TRBJ1-2 NA TRBV19 NA CASSLGYQGLGTYGYTF TGTGCCAGTAGTTTGGGCTATCAAGGGCTCGGAACCTATGGCTACACCTTC
TRBJ2-3 NA TRBV5-4 NA CASSLRGPPPLDTQYF TGTGCCAGCAGCTTGCGGGGGCCCCCCCCTTTAGATACGCAGTATTTT
TRBJ1-1 TRBD1 TRBV12-5 NA CASDRGGRTEAFF TGTGCTAGTGACAGGGGGGGTCGCACTGAAGCTTTCTTT
TRBJ2-1 NA TRBV15 once CATSTEGRSYNEQFF TGTGCCACCAGCACCGAAGGACGATCATACAATGAGCAGTTCTTC
TRBJ1-5 NA TRBV5-6 NA CASSLGGTTNQPQHF TGTGCCAGCAGCTTGGGGGGGACCACAAATCAGCCCCAGCATTTT
TRBJ2-7 NA TRBV10-3 NA CATGLFTYEQYF TGTGCCACCGGACTATTTACCTACGAGCAGTACTTC
TRBJ2-2 NA TRBV9 NA CASSVGSERAGELFF TGTGCCAGCAGCGTAGGATCCGAAAGGGCCGGGGAGCTGTTTTTT
TRBJ2-1 TRBD2 TRBV15 NA CATSSEGLAVVNEQFF TGTGCCACCAGCAGTGAAGGACTAGCGGTGGTCAATGAGCAGTTCTTC
TRBJ2-7 NA TRBV30 NA CAWVQDRLIGEQYF TGTGCCTGGGTGCAGGACAGACTGATAGGCGAGCAGTACTTC
TRBJ1-3 TRBD1 TRBV30 NA CAWSGGQGGNTIYF TGTGCCTGGAGTGGGGGACAGGGGGGAAACACCATATATTTT
TRBJ1-6 NA TRBV4-1 once CASSHDGTVNSPLHF TGCGCCAGCAGCCATGACGGGACTGTAAATTCACCCCTCCACTTT
TRBJ2-7 NA TRBV5-1 NA CASSLEGLAYEQYF TGCGCCAGCAGCTTGGAAGGGTTAGCCTACGAGCAGTACTTC
TRBJ1-1 NA TRBV18 NA CASFDFGGRITEAFF TGTGCCAGTTTCGATTTTGGGGGGCGTATCACTGAAGCTTTCTTT
TRBJ1-5 NA TRBV30 NA CAWQGRGDQPQHF TGTGCCTGGCAGGGTAGAGGGGATCAGCCCCAGCATTTT
TRBJ2-7 NA TRBV5-4 NA CASSLADLARGRSYEQYF TGTGCCAGCAGCTTGGCAGATTTAGCCAGGGGTCGTTCCTACGAGCAGTACTTC
TRBJ2-5 NA TRBV7-2 NA CASSLVGGETQYF TGTGCCAGCAGCTTAGTAGGGGGGGAGACCCAGTACTTC
TRBJ2-3 TRBD2 TRBV27 NA CASRASGTDTQYF TGTGCCAGCAGGGCTAGCGGGACAGATACGCAGTATTTT
TRBJ2-7 NA TRBV14 once CASSLPGLRSYEQYF TGTGCCAGCAGCCTACCCGGTCTCCGCTCCTACGAGCAGTACTTC
TRBJ2-5 TRBD2 TRBV11-2 NA CASSLDLAGGYQETQYF TGTGCCAGCAGCTTAGATCTGGCGGGGGGGTACCAAGAGACCCAGTACTTC
TRBJ1-5 NA TRBV5-1 NA CASSLDGGPRQPQHF TGCGCCAGCAGCTTGGATGGGGGCCCAAGGCAGCCCCAGCATTTT
TRBJ1-2 TRBD1 TRBV6-5 NA CASSPGQANYGYTF TGTGCCAGCAGCCCGGGACAGGCGAACTATGGCTACACCTTC
TRBJ2-7 TRBD1 TRBV10-3 NA CAISNTGGFLGEQYF TGTGCCATCAGTAATACAGGGGGTTTCCTCGGCGAGCAGTACTTC
TRBJ1-4 NA TRBV25-1 once CASSETTTNEKLFF TGTGCCAGCAGTGAAACAACAACTAATGAAAAACTGTTTTTT
TRBJ2-7 NA TRBV5-8 NA CASSLELVRDPYEQYF TGTGCCAGCAGCTTGGAGCTCGTCAGGGATCCCTACGAGCAGTACTTC
TRBJ2-7 NA TRBV7-9 NA CASSLMAATYEQYF TGTGCCAGCAGCTTAATGGCGGCAACCTACGAGCAGTACTTC
TRBJ2-1 TRBD2 TRBV9 NA CASSLTGTSGPGQFF TGTGCCAGCAGCCTTACCGGGACTAGCGGCCCCGGGCAGTTCTTC
TRBJ2-1 TRBD2 TRBV11-3 NA CASSIGTSGAYNEQFF TGTGCCAGCAGCATAGGGACTAGCGGGGCCTACAATGAGCAGTTCTTC
TRBJ1-6 TRBD1 TRBV6-6 NA CASSRTGENSPLHF TGTGCCAGCAGCCGGACAGGGGAAAATTCACCCCTCCACTTT
TRBJ2-1 NA TRBV15 NA CATSKLGTESYNEQFF TGTGCCACCAGCAAACTCGGGACTGAGTCCTACAATGAGCAGTTCTTC
TRBJ2-1 TRBD1 TRBV5-1 once CASSWRQGAVDEQFF TGCGCCAGCAGCTGGCGACAGGGGGCAGTCGATGAGCAGTTCTTC
TRBJ1-1 TRBD1 TRBV7-8 NA CASSLARTGGLTEAFF TGTGCCAGCAGCTTAGCGCGGACAGGGGGGCTTACTGAAGCTTTCTTT
TRBJ2-3 TRBD2 TRBV7-8 NA CASSRGLAGARDTQYF TGTGCCAGCAGCCGGGGACTAGCGGGAGCTCGGGATACGCAGTATTTT
TRBJ1-3 NA TRBV6-1 NA CASSEALTVSGNTIYF TGTGCCAGCAGTGAAGCTCTGACAGTCTCTGGAAACACCATATATTTT
TRBJ2-5 NA TRBV7-2 NA CASSSRVETQYF TGTGCCAGCAGCTCGCGGGTAGAGACCCAGTACTTC
TRBJ1-5 NA TRBV27 NA CASSLKGSNQPQHF TGTGCCAGCAGTTTAAAGGGAAGCAATCAGCCCCAGCATTTT
TRBJ2-2 TRBD1 TRBV7-2 NA CASSLLGTGVTGELFF TGTGCCAGCAGCTTACTCGGGACAGGAGTCACCGGGGAGCTGTTTTTT
TRBJ2-2 NA TRBV28 NA CASSLSGVWGTPNTGELFF TGTGCCAGCAGTTTATCAGGGGTCTGGGGGACACCTAACACCGGGGAGCTGTTTTTT
TRBJ1-6 TRBD1 TRBV9 NA CASSTLGQGLGSPLHF TGTGCCAGCAGCACACTCGGACAGGGCCTAGGCTCACCCCTCCACTTT
TRBJ2-2 TRBD1 TRBV7-3 NA CASSHRGQELFF TGTGCCAGCAGCCACAGGGGGCAGGAGCTGTTTTTT